Below are 10 T cell receptor beta chains sequenced from a single sample in a study of CD8 T cells in ankylosing spondylitis. TCRdb reanalysed the 5' RACE reads using MiXCR and keeps one entry per CDR3 protein. The sample lists about 90,000 distinct CDR3 sequences, more than 8.5% occurring once. No antigen has been identified for these receptors. Points from the study as a whole: Characteristic, it appeared, of ankylosing spondylitis blood was a TCR beta motif of eight highly homologous variants.

The material sequenced was blood, either unsorted or a sorted T cell fraction (not recorded which). These receptors were taken from a male donor with ankylosing spondylitis.

The rearrangement joins TRBV7-9 to TRBJ2-1; 13 bases are a match to TRBD2. Trimming at V came to 1 base and at J to 4 bases, leaving 4 bases not matched to a gene. In germline, CDR1 is SEHNR, CDR2 FQNEAQ (reference sequence). The CDR3 runs to 17 residues. The CDR3 loop is CASSLGTSGSFYNEQFF. In nucleotides, the CDR3 is TGTGCCAGCAGCTTAGGGACTAGCGGGAGTTTTTACAATGAGCAGTTCTTC.

This clonotype was found a few times. V usage is TRBV20-1 and J usage is TRBJ2-1; TRBD2 might be the D (5 bases). From germline, CDR1 is DFQATT and CDR2 SNEGSKA (reference sequence). Trimming shortened V by 0 bases and J by 0 bases, and 12 bases separated the two germline ends. CDR3 length: 16 residues. CDR3 residues: CSARDVGASSYNEQFF. The CDR3 coding sequence is TGCAGTGCTAGAGATGTGGGAGCTAGCTCCTACAATGAGCAGTTCTTC.

The rearrangement uses TRBV6-5 and TRBJ2-4; no clear D gene. CDR1 is MNHEY and CDR2 is SVGAGI in the germline V gene. This CDR3 region has 13 residues. The ends were cut back, 2 bases at V and 10 bases at J, with 12 bases in the middle. The DNA of the CDR3 is TGTGCCAGCAGTTACGGCCAGGAGATAATTCAGTACTTC. The encoded protein is CASSYGQEIIQYF.

The V and J genes are TRBV30 and TRBJ2-1, with D possibly being TRBD2 (5 bases). Germline CDR1 reads GTSNPN; CDR2 reads SVGIG (reference sequence). This CDR3 is built from 11 residues. V shed 2 bases and J shed 12 bases, with 11 bases lying between them. The CDR3 is CAWSYRSGQFF. As DNA, the CDR3 is TGTGCCTGGAGTTATAGGAGCGGGCAGTTCTTC. Variable domain in full (rest from reference TRBV30 and TRBJ2-1): SQTIHQWPATLVQPVGSPLSLECTVEGTSNPNLYWYRQAAGRGLQLLFYSVGIGQISSEVPQNLSASRPQDRQFILSSKKLLLSDSGFYLCAWSYRSGQFFGPGTRLTVL.

This clonotype was seen many times. The rearrangement uses TRBV5-6 and TRBJ2-1; TRBD2 matches 10 bases. V dropped 4 bases and J dropped 10; count of bases not matched to a gene: 14. Germline assignment: CDR1 SGHDT and CDR2 YYEEEE. The CDR3 contains 16 residues. CDR3 DNA: TGTGCCAGCAGCCCGGGTGATGGGCTAGCGGGAGACGAGCAGTTCTTC. This codes for CASSPGDGLAGDEQFF.

This clonotype was counted a few times. The V gene is TRBV5-1, the J gene TRBJ2-6; possible D gene TRBD1, 7 bases. V lost 4 bases and J lost 0, with 17 bases in between. The CDR3 contains 18 residues. Germline V CDR1 and CDR2: SGHRS, YFSETQ. CDR3: CASSLSGGLGSGANVLTF. The CDR3 DNA is TGCGCCAGCAGCCTATCAGGGGGGCTTGGCTCTGGGGCCAACGTCCTGACTTTC.

About this clonotype itself: A read error may explain this, as a much larger clone is one base away. The gene calls are TRBV19 and TRBJ2-7; TRBD2 is a possible D gene (6 bases). Germline CDR1 and CDR2: LNHDA and SQIVND (reference sequence). The CDR3 is made up of 17 amino acids. CDR3 sequence reads: CTSSTFRDSLSPYEQYF. CDR3 bases: TGTACCAGTAGTACCTTCCGGGACTCTTTGAGTCCCTACGAGCAGTACTTC.

This clonotype showed up many times. J is TRBJ2-4 and V is TRBV5-1; D possibly uses TRBD1 or TRBD2 (5 bases each). V was clipped by 2 bases and J by 3 bases, with 9 bases between them. This CDR3 is built from 14 residues. Germline V gene sequence: CDR1 SGHRS, CDR2 YFSETQ. CDR3 DNA sequence: TGCGCCAGCAGCTTAGGGGACGACAAAAACATTCAGTACTTC. The encoded protein is CASSLGDDKNIQYF. The variable domain in full, completed from reference TRBV5-1 and TRBJ2-4, reads KAGVTQTPRYLIKTRGQQVTLSCSPISGHRSVSWYQQTPGQGLQFLFEYFSETQRNKGNFPGRFSGRQFSNSRSEMNVSTLELGDSALYLCASSLGDDKNIQYFGAGTRLSVL.

This sequence joins TRBV20-1 and TRBJ1-2, with 11 bases that match TRBD1. The J segment lost 4 bases and the V segment lost 4 bases, leaving 5 bases of the junction unmatched. Germline CDR1 and CDR2: DFQATT and SNEGSKA (reference sequence). CDR3 length: 14 amino acids. CDR3 bases: TGCAGTGCTATTCGGACAGGGGGCAGCTATGGCTACACCTTC. Amino acids: CSAIRTGGSYGYTF.

The V gene is TRBV25-1, the J gene TRBJ2-2, with D possibly being TRBD1 (5 bases). In germline, CDR1 is MGHDK, CDR2 SYGVNS. The germline V and J ends were trimmed by 8 bases and 2 bases, with 9 bases remaining between them. The CDR3 is 13 amino acids. The CDR3 sequence is CASGDSNTGELFF. The CDR3 DNA follows: TGTGCCAGCGGCGACAGCAACACCGGGGAGCTGTTTTTT. The whole variable domain, filled in from reference TRBV25-1 and TRBJ2-2, reads EADIYQTPRYLVIGTGKKITLECSQTMGHDKMYWYQQDPGMELHLIHYSYGVNSTEKGDLSSESTVSRIRTEHFPLTLESARPSHTSQYLCASGDSNTGELFFGEGSRLTVL.